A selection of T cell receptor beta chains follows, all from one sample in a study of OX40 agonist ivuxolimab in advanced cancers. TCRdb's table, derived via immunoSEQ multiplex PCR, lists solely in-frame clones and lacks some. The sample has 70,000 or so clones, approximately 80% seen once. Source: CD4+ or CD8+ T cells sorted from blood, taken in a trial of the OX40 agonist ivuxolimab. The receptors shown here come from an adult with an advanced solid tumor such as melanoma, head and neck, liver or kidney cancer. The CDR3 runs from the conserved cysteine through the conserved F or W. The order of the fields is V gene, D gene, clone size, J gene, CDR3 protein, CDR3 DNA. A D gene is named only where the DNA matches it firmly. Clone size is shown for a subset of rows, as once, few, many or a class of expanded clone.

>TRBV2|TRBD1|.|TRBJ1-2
CASSEGTDYGYTF
TGTGCCAGCAGTGAGGGGACAGACTATGGCTACACCTTC
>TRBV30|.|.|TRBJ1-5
CAWGGGFDQPQHF
TGTGCCTGGGGGGGAGGGTTCGATCAGCCCCAGCATTTT
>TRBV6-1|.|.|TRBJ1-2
CASRVRSYGYTF
TGTGCCAGCAGGGTTAGGAGCTATGGCTACACCTTC
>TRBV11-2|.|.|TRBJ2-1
CASSEGHEQFF
TGTGCCAGCAGCGAGGGACATGAGCAGTTCTTC
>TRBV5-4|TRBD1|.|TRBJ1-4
CASSTAGGPNEKLFF
TGTGCCAGCAGCACGGCAGGGGGCCCAAATGAAAAACTGTTTTTT
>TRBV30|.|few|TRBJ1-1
CAWSVGGLNTEAFF
TGTGCCTGGAGTGTCGGGGGCCTAAACACTGAAGCTTTCTTT
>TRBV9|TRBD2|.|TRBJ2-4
CASSSGRGGTLGDIQYF
TGTGCCAGCAGCTCCGGGCGGGGGGGGACCTTGGGAGACATTCAGTACTTC
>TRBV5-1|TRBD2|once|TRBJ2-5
CASSPMGRGEETQYF
TGCGCCAGCAGTCCCATGGGGAGGGGCGAAGAGACCCAGTACTTC
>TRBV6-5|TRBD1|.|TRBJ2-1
CASSLNTGGFYNEQFF
TGTGCCAGCAGTTTGAACACAGGGGGCTTCTACAATGAGCAGTTCTTC
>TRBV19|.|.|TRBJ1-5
CASSTSELSNQPQHF
TGTGCCAGTAGTACGAGCGAGTTAAGCAATCAGCCCCAGCATTTT
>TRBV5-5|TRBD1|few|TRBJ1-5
CASSIGQGNQPQHF
TGTGCCAGCAGCATAGGACAGGGCAATCAGCCCCAGCATTTT
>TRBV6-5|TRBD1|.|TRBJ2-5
CASSYSGTVPQETQYF
TGTGCCAGCAGTTACTCAGGGACAGTCCCGCAAGAGACCCAGTACTTC
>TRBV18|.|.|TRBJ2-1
CASSPNPGSYNEQFF
TGTGCCAGCTCACCCAATCCCGGCTCCTACAATGAGCAGTTCTTC
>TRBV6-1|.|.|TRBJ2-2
CASSEPESGELFF
TGTGCCAGCAGTGAACCGGAGTCCGGGGAGCTGTTTTTT
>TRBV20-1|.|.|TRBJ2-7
CSARAGTEQYF
TGCAGTGCTAGAGCGGGGACCGAGCAGTACTTC
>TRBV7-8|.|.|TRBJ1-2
CASSTREYGYTF
TGTGCCAGCAGCACTAGAGAGTATGGCTACACCTTC
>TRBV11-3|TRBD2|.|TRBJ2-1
CASSSILAGGYNEQFF
TGTGCCAGCAGCTCAATTCTAGCGGGGGGATACAATGAGCAGTTCTTC
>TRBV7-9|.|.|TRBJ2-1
CASSLGFRNEQFF
TGTGCCAGCAGCTTAGGTTTTAGGAATGAGCAGTTCTTC
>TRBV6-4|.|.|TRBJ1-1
CASSEFRGSEAFF
TGTGCCAGCAGTGAATTTAGAGGCAGTGAAGCTTTCTTT
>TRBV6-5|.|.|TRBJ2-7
CASRDNYEQYF
TGTGCCAGCCGGGATAACTACGAGCAGTACTTC
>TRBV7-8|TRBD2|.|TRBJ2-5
CASSLAGWRGGTEETQYF
TGTGCCAGCAGCTTAGCGGGGTGGCGCGGGGGGACTGAAGAGACCCAGTACTTC
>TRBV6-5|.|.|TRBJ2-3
CASAASGARTDTQYF
TGTGCCAGCGCGGCTTCGGGAGCGCGCACAGATACGCAGTATTTT
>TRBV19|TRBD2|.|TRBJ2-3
CASSMQAGREDTQYF
TGTGCCAGTAGTATGCAGGCAGGGCGGGAGGATACGCAGTATTTT
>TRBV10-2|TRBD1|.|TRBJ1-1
CASRFDRAVTEAFF
TGCGCCAGCAGATTTGACAGGGCGGTCACTGAAGCTTTCTTT
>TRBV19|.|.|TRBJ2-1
CATMGWGEERDEQFF
TGTGCCACCATGGGTTGGGGGGAAGAAAGGGATGAGCAGTTCTTC
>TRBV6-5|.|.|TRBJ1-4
CASSPKWGQDEKLFF
TGTGCCAGCAGTCCAAAGTGGGGGCAGGATGAAAAACTGTTTTTT
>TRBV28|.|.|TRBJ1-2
CASSSGGYTF
TGTGCCAGCAGTTCAGGAGGCTACACCTTC
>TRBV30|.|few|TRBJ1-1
CAWSVTVATEAFF
TGTGCCTGGAGTGTAACGGTGGCCACTGAAGCTTTCTTT
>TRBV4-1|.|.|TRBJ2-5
CASSQEGAYETQYF
TGCGCCAGCAGCCAAGAGGGGGCGTATGAGACCCAGTACTTC
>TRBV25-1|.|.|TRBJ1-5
CASMGNSPGQPQHF
TGTGCCAGCATGGGCAATTCCCCGGGTCAGCCCCAGCATTTT
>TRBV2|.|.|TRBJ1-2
CASTPDRNYGYTF
TGTGCCAGCACTCCGGACAGAAACTATGGCTACACCTTC
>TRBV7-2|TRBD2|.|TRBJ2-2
CASSLELAGVTGELFF
TGTGCCAGCAGCTTAGAGTTAGCGGGGGTTACCGGGGAGCTGTTTTTT
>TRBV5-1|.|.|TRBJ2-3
CASSLAQVADTQYF
TGCGCCAGCAGCTTGGCCCAGGTAGCAGATACGCAGTATTTT
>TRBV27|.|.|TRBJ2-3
CASSLGRKDTQYF
TGTGCCAGCAGTTTGGGTAGAAAAGATACGCAGTATTTT
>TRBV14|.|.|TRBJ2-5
CASSQVRETQYF
TGTGCCAGCAGCCAAGTCCGAGAGACCCAGTACTTC
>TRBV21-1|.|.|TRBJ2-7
CASSKAGGKSGSYEQYF
TGTGCCAGCAGCAAAGCGGGGGGGAAATCAGGGTCCTACGAGCAGTACTTC
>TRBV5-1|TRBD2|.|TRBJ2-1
CASSYLAGTSGNEQFF
TGCGCCAGCAGCTACCTCGCCGGGACTAGCGGAAATGAGCAGTTCTTC
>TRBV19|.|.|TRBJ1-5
CASSIVGARVQPQHF
TGTGCCAGTAGTATCGTTGGGGCGAGGGTCCAGCCCCAGCATTTT
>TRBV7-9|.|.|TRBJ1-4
CASSLAWRTTPGEKLFF
TGTGCCAGCAGCTTAGCGTGGAGGACTACCCCGGGTGAAAAACTGTTTTTT
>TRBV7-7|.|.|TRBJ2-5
CASSLVGTPGETQYF
TGTGCCAGCAGCTTAGTCGGGACCCCCGGGGAGACCCAGTACTTC
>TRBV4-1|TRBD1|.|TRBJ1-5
CASSQGGTGHQPQHF
TGCGCCAGCAGCCAAGGCGGGACAGGGCATCAGCCCCAGCATTTT
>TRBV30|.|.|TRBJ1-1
CAMSSVFEAFF
TGTGCAATGTCTTCAGTATTTGAAGCTTTCTTT